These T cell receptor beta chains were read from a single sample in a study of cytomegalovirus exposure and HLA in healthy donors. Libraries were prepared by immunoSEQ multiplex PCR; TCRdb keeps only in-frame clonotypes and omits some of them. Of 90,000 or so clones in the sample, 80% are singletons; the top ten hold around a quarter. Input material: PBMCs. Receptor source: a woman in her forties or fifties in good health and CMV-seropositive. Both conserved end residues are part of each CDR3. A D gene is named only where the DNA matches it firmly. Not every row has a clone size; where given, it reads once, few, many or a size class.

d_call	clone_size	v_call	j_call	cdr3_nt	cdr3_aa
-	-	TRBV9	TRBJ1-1	TGTGCCAGCAGCGTAGCCCCTCCAGGCACGAACACTGAAGCTTTCTTT	CASSVAPPGTNTEAFF
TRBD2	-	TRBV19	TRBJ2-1	TGTGCCAGTAGTATAGGGACTAGCGGAAACAATGAGCAGTTCTTC	CASSIGTSGNNEQFF
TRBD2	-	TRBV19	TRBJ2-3	TGTGCCAGTAGTTCTTGGCTAGCGGGGGGGCTGACAGATACGCAGTATTTT	CASSSWLAGGLTDTQYF
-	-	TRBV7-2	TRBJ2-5	TGTGCCAGCAGCTCCCCTACTATCGGGGGATTCCAAGAGACCCAGTACTTC	CASSSPTIGGFQETQYF
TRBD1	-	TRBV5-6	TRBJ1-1	TGTGCCAGCAGCCCGGAGGGGTGGACAGGGACTGAAGCTTTCTTT	CASSPEGWTGTEAFF
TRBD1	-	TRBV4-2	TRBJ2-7	TGTGCCAGCAGCCAAGGAGGAGACAGGGAGTTCGAGCAGTACTTC	CASSQGGDREFEQYF
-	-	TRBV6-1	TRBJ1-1	TGTGCCAGCAACTTCAGGCGCACTGAAGCTTTCTTT	CASNFRRTEAFF
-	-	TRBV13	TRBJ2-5	TGTGCCAGCAGCCAGGAGGGCCAGGCTGGCCAAGAGACCCAGTACTTC	CASSQEGQAGQETQYF
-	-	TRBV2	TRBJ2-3	TGTGCCAGCAGTGAAGATCTGGGACAAAGGACAGATACGCAGTATTTT	CASSEDLGQRTDTQYF
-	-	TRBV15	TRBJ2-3	TGTGCCACCAGCAGAGAGTTGGACACTCCACCATACACAGATACGCAGTATTTT	CATSRELDTPPYTDTQYF
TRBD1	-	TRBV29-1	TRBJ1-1	TGCAGCGGGAGGGACAGGGTGAACACTGAAGCTTTCTTT	CSGRDRVNTEAFF
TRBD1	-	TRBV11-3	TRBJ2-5	TGTGCCAGCAGCTTACCGACAGGGGAGGAGACCCAGTACTTC	CASSLPTGEETQYF
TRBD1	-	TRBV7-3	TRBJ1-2	TGTGCCAGCAGCACAGGACAGGGGTTGGGCTACACCTTC	CASSTGQGLGYTF
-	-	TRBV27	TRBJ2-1	TGTGCCAGCAGCCTCCCCTCGGGTGGAAACAATGAGCAGTTCTTC	CASSLPSGGNNEQFF
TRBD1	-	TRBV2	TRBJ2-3	TGTGCCAGCAGTGACGCGGGACAGGGGAAAGATACGCAGTATTTT	CASSDAGQGKDTQYF
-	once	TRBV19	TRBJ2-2	TGTGCCAGTAGTATAAAGGGGACCGGGGAGCTGTTTTTT	CASSIKGTGELFF
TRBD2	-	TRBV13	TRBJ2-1	TGTGCCAGCAGCTTTACTAGCGGACAGTACAATGAGCAGTTCTTC	CASSFTSGQYNEQFF
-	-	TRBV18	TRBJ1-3	TGTGCCAGCTCACCAGTGGGCAGGGGCAGCTCTGGAAACACCATATATTTT	CASSPVGRGSSGNTIYF
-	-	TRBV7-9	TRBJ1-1	TGTGCCAGCAGCTCGACAGACCGGAACACTGAAGCTTTCTTT	CASSSTDRNTEAFF
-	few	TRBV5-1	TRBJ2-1	TGCGCCAGCAGCTTAACTAATGAGCAGTTCTTC	CASSLTNEQFF
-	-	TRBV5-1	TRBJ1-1	TGCGCCAGCAGCTTGGGTGGGTGGGGAGGCACTGAAGCTTTCTTT	CASSLGGWGGTEAFF
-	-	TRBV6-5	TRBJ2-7	TGTGCCAGCAGTCCAGGGGCCTACGAGCAGTACTTC	CASSPGAYEQYF
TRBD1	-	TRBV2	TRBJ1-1	TGTGCCAGTTGGGGACAGGGGAGCACTGAAGCTTTCTTT	CASWGQGSTEAFF
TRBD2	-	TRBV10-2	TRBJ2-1	TGCGCCAGTACACTAGCGGGGGTATATGATGAGCAGTTCTTC	CASTLAGVYDEQFF
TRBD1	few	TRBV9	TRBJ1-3	TGTGCCAGCAGCCCCCCGACAGGGGCTGGAAACACCATATATTTT	CASSPPTGAGNTIYF
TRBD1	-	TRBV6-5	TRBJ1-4	TGTGCCAGCAGTTCCAACAGGGGGCTTCCTAATGAAAAACTGTTTTTT	CASSSNRGLPNEKLFF
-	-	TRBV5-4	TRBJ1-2	TGTGCCAGCAGCTTGGGGCGGGTTCGCGTTGGCTACACCTTC	CASSLGRVRVGYTF
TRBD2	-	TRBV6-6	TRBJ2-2	TGTGCCAGCAGTTACCGTACCGGGAGGGGCACCGGGGAGCTGTTTTTT	CASSYRTGRGTGELFF
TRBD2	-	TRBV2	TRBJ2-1	TGTGCCAGCAGAGGGCTAGCGGGAGGGCCCCACAATGAGCAGTTCTTC	CASRGLAGGPHNEQFF
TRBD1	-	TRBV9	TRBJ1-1	TGTGCCAGCAGCGTAACAGGACAGGTGGGGGGTCGAGCTTTCTTT	CASSVTGQVGGRAFF
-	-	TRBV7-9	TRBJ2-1	TGTGCCAGCAGCTCCCGGGACAAACTATACAATGAGCAGTTCTTC	CASSSRDKLYNEQFF
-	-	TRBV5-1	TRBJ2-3	TGCGCCAGCAGCTTGGGAGGGCTTAGCACAGATACGCAGTATTTT	CASSLGGLSTDTQYF
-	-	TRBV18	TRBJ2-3	TGTGCCAGCTCACCACTAGCGGCTAGCACAGATACGCAGTATTTT	CASSPLAASTDTQYF
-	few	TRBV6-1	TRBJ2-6	TGTGCCAGCAGTGTGACAGGTGCTGGGGCCAACGTCCTGACTTTC	CASSVTGAGANVLTF
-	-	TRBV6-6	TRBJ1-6	TGTGCCAGCAGTCGGACTGAGAGAAATTCACCCCTCCACTTT	CASSRTERNSPLHF
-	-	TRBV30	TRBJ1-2	TGTGCCTGGACCTCGGGGTCCTATGGCTACACCTTC	CAWTSGSYGYTF
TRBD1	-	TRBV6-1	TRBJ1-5	TGTGCCAGCAGTGACCTGGGACAGAACCGTAATCAGCCCCAGCATTTT	CASSDLGQNRNQPQHF
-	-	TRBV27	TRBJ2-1	TGTGCCAGCAAGCGTATCACCCGCAGCAGCTCCTACAATGAGCAGTTCTTC	CASKRITRSSSYNEQFF
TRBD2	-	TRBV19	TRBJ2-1	TGTGCCAGTAGTATAGTGGGGGGGGATGAGCAGTTCTTC	CASSIVGGDEQFF
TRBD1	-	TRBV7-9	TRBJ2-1	TGTGCCAGCAGCGTCGGGACAGGGGGCTGGGATGAGCAGTTCTTC	CASSVGTGGWDEQFF
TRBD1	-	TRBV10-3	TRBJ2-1	TGTGCCATCAGGGCACAGGGGGCGTCCAATGAGCAGTTCTTC	CAIRAQGASNEQFF
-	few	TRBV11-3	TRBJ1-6	TGTGCCAGCAGCTTGGAGAACAGGTTGGGTTCACCCCTCCACTTT	CASSLENRLGSPLHF
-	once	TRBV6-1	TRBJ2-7	TGTGCCAGCAGTGACCTAGGACAAGGGCTCTACGAGCAGTACTTC	CASSDLGQGLYEQYF
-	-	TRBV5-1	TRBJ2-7	TGCGCCAGCAGCTTACCAGGGCGCTACGAGCAGTACTTC	CASSLPGRYEQYF
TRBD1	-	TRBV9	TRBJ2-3	TGTGCCAGCAGCGTAGGAGGGGACAGACGCACAGATACGCAGTATTTT	CASSVGGDRRTDTQYF
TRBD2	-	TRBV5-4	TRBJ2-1	TGTGCCAGCAGCGCTCGACTAGCGGGAGGCCATGAGCAGTTCTTC	CASSARLAGGHEQFF
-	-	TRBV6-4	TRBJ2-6	TGTGCCAGCAGTGAAGGACAACCCTCTGGGGCCAACGTCCTGACTTTC	CASSEGQPSGANVLTF
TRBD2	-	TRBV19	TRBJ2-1	TGTGCCAGTAGTAGCCCGGGGACTAGCGGGGTCATCAGCAGGAATGAGCAGTTCTTC	CASSSPGTSGVISRNEQFF